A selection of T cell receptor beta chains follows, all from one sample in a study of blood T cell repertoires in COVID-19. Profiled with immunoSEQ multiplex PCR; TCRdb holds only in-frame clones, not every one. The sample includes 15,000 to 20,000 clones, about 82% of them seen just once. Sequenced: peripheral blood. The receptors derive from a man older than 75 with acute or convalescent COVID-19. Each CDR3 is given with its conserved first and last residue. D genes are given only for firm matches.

cdr3_nt: TGCGCCAGCAGGTCCTTCGGCAATGAGCAGTTCTTC
cdr3_aa: CASRSFGNEQFF
j_call: TRBJ2-1
d_call: -
v_call: TRBV4-1

cdr3_nt: TGTGCCAGCAGCTTATCCGGGAACAATGAGCAGTTCTTC
cdr3_aa: CASSLSGNNEQFF
j_call: TRBJ2-1
d_call: -
v_call: TRBV11-3

cdr3_nt: TGTGCCAGCAGCTTGATCGCCAGGGTTAACACCGGGGAGCTGTTTTTT
cdr3_aa: CASSLIARVNTGELFF
j_call: TRBJ2-2
d_call: -
v_call: TRBV5-6

cdr3_nt: TGTGCCAGCAGCTCCGACATAGGCTATGGCTACACCTTC
cdr3_aa: CASSSDIGYGYTF
j_call: TRBJ1-2
d_call: -
v_call: TRBV3-1/TRBV3-2

cdr3_nt: TGTGCCAGCACAGGTTCAGAACAGGGCGGAAACACCATATATTTT
cdr3_aa: CASTGSEQGGNTIYF
j_call: TRBJ1-3
d_call: -
v_call: TRBV2

cdr3_nt: TGTGCCAGCAGTTTAGTCACGGGTCAGCCCCAGCATTTT
cdr3_aa: CASSLVTGQPQHF
j_call: TRBJ1-5
d_call: -
v_call: TRBV28

cdr3_nt: TGCAGCTCCTGGACAGCGTCGCCGGCAACTAATGAAAAACTGTTTTTT
cdr3_aa: CSSWTASPATNEKLFF
j_call: TRBJ1-4
d_call: -
v_call: TRBV29-1

cdr3_nt: TGTGCCAGCTCACCGGGACAGGGTAATGAAAAACTGTTTTTT
cdr3_aa: CASSPGQGNEKLFF
j_call: TRBJ1-4
d_call: TRBD1
v_call: TRBV18

cdr3_nt: TGTGCCAGCAGCGATTCGGGGGTCTATGGCTACACCTTC
cdr3_aa: CASSDSGVYGYTF
j_call: TRBJ1-2
d_call: -
v_call: TRBV5-4

cdr3_nt: TGTGCCAGCAGAAGTACTAGCGGGGGGGCCGATACGCAGTATTTT
cdr3_aa: CASRSTSGGADTQYF
j_call: TRBJ2-3
d_call: TRBD2
v_call: TRBV27

cdr3_nt: TGTGCCAGCAGCTTAGTATTAGCGGACACAGATACGCAGTATTTT
cdr3_aa: CASSLVLADTDTQYF
j_call: TRBJ2-3
d_call: -
v_call: TRBV7-9

cdr3_nt: TGCGCCAGCAGCGGAAGGACAGGGGGACAAGAGACCCAGTACTTC
cdr3_aa: CASSGRTGGQETQYF
j_call: TRBJ2-5
d_call: TRBD1
v_call: TRBV5-1

cdr3_nt: TGTGCCAGCTCAAAAGGAGCGGGGGGAACGGAGACCCAGTACTTC
cdr3_aa: CASSKGAGGTETQYF
j_call: TRBJ2-5
d_call: TRBD2
v_call: TRBV18

cdr3_nt: TGTGCCAGCAGCCCCTCAGGGGGCTATTTTGGCTACACCTTC
cdr3_aa: CASSPSGGYFGYTF
j_call: TRBJ1-2
d_call: TRBD1
v_call: TRBV7-2

cdr3_nt: TGTGCCAGCAGACCACACAGGGTTGGCTATGGCTACACCTTC
cdr3_aa: CASRPHRVGYGYTF
j_call: TRBJ1-2
d_call: -
v_call: TRBV28

cdr3_nt: TGTGCCAGCAGCGTAGGGAGACAGGGGGACACCATATATTTT
cdr3_aa: CASSVGRQGDTIYF
j_call: TRBJ1-3
d_call: TRBD1
v_call: TRBV9

cdr3_nt: TGCGCCAGCAGCTTAGGATCAGGGGGCACCACCGGGGAGCTGTTTTTT
cdr3_aa: CASSLGSGGTTGELFF
j_call: TRBJ2-2
d_call: TRBD1
v_call: TRBV5-1